A single sample is the source of the 23 T cell receptor beta chains below, sequenced in a study of beta chain features in type 1 diabetes. Since all of the isolated RNA was reverse transcribed, expressed TCRB transcripts were what got sequenced. The table came from immunoSEQ multiplex PCR; TCRdb's copy has only in-frame clones and leaves some out. Altogether 550,000 to 850,000 clones are present, about an eighth being singletons, with the ten largest covering about 0.02%. The study, taken as a whole, reports: Patients with Type 1 diabetes showed moderately but significantly shorter TCRB CDR3s in all four CD4+ subsets.

These receptors have no identified antigens. Source material: naive CD4+ T cells from blood. These TCRs come from a man aged 18 to 30 with type 1 diabetes.

As to this clone: One end of the junction is discordant with germline, which a read error may explain. This chain links TRBV9 with TRBJ2-1, with TRBD2 identical over 8 bases. This CDR3 region has 11 residues. Germline V gives CDR1 SGDLS, CDR2 YYNGEE. CDR3 amino acids: CASSGNSEQFF. The CDR3 bases are TGTGCCAGTAGCGGGAATAGTGAGCAGTTCTTC.

This clone occurred a few times. This rearrangement joins TRBV10-3 to TRBJ1-1, with a tentative D call TRBD1 (6 bases). Deletions cut 6 bases from V and 2 bases from J, with 13 bases between. CDR3 length: 14 amino acids. Germline CDR1 and CDR2: ENHRY and SYGVKD. The CDR3, as DNA: TGTGCCATCAGGATGGCAGGGGTTAACACTGAAGCTTTCTTT. Translating it yields CAIRMAGVNTEAFF.

This clone was detected a few times. The chain has TRBV7-2 and TRBJ1-6; 9 positions agree with TRBD1. The CDR3 is 12 residues long. Germline CDR1 reads SGHTA; CDR2 reads FQGNSA. Losses at the gene ends were 5 bases for V and 14 bases for J; bases not matched to a gene: 4. The CDR3 spells CASSGQGLTLHF. In nucleotides, the CDR3 is TGTGCCAGCAGCGGACAGGGGTTAACCCTCCACTTT. The variable domain in full, completed from reference TRBV7-2 and TRBJ1-6, reads GAGVSQSPSNKVTEKGKDVELRCDPISGHTALYWYRQSLGQGLEFLIYFQGNSAPDKSGLPSDRFSAERTGGSVSTLTIQRTQQEDSAVYLCASSGQGLTLHFGNGTRLTVT.

As regards this clone: The junction departs from the called germline gene at one end, perhaps through a read error. This chain links TRBV10-3 with TRBJ1-2; TRBD1 might be the D (5 bases). From germline, CDR1 is ENHRY and CDR2 SYGVKD. CDR3 size: 13 residues. The CDR3 here is CAINEGREGGYTF. In DNA, the CDR3 is TGTGCCATCAATGAGGGCAGGGAAGGTGGCTACACCTTC.

The chain is built from TRBV7-9 and TRBJ2-5, with TRBD1 as a possible D gene (6 bases). This CDR3 spans 14 amino acids. V dropped 4 bases and J dropped 4 bases, with 13 bases sitting between them. The germline V gene encodes CDR1 SEHNR and CDR2 FQNEAQ (reference sequence). Written as DNA, the CDR3 is TGTGCCAGCAGCTGGGACAACCGGCGAGAGACCCAGTACTTC. Translated: CASSWDNRRETQYF.

The V call is TRBV5-6, the J call TRBJ1-6; D is perhaps TRBD1 (6 bases). Germline V gene data show CDR1 as SGHDT and CDR2 as YYEEEE. V was shortened by 0 bases and J by 7 bases, with 11 bases between the two germline ends. This CDR3 contains 15 residues. The chain's CDR3 is CASSLEAGENSPLHF. In nucleotides, the CDR3 is TGTGCCAGCAGCTTGGAGGCAGGGGAGAATTCACCCCTCCACTTT. The variable domain in full, with the rest retrieved from reference TRBV5-6 and TRBJ1-6, is DAGVTQSPTHLIKTRGQQVTLRCSPKSGHDTVSWYQQALGQGPQFIFQYYEEEERQRGNFPDRFSGHQFPNYSSELNVNALLLGDSALYLCASSLEAGENSPLHFGNGTRLTVT.

This clone was seen a handful of times. The gene calls are TRBV5-6 and TRBJ2-1, with D tentatively TRBD2 (6 bases). The CDR3 loop spans 15 amino acids. V lost 3 bases and J lost 15, with 25 bases in between. CDR1 is SGHDT and CDR2 is YYEEEE in the germline V gene. The CDR3 protein is CASSSGGAGSLWRFF. The DNA for the CDR3 is TGTGCCAGCAGCTCAGGAGGGGCCGGGAGTTTATGGCGGTTCTTC.

The chain recombines TRBV6-6 with TRBJ1-1; weak D call: TRBD1 (6 bases). This CDR3 has 14 residues. CDR1 and CDR2 from the germline V gene are MNHNY and SVGAGI (reference sequence). Trimming cost V 2 bases and J 3 bases, with 10 bases left between them. As DNA, the CDR3 is TGTGCCAGCAGTTACCCTAGGACAGACACTGAAGCTTTCTTT. It is translated as CASSYPRTDTEAFF.

This clone has just a few counts. No DNA is shown, since the ends of the CDR3 on it are uncertain; the CDR3 is the one TCRdb lists. This chain links TRBV6-6 with TRBJ1-1. The CDR3 length equals 12 residues, ends included. The germline V gene encodes CDR1 MNHNY and CDR2 SVGAGI (reference sequence). This CDR3 reads CASSTSTDQAFF.

This clone turned up a few times. This sequence joins TRBV18 and TRBJ1-4, with a tentative D call TRBD1 (6 bases). From germline, CDR1 is KGHSH and CDR2 LQKENI. V gave up 5 bases and J gave up 8 bases, with 12 bases separating them. The CDR3 loop spans 13 amino acids. CDR3 sequence: CASSTAGVEKLFF. The CDR3 coding sequence is TGTGCCAGCTCAACGGCAGGGGTCGAAAAACTGTTTTTT.

The V and J genes are TRBV7-6 and TRBJ1-2; possibly TRBD1 for D (5 bases). Trimming took 5 bases from V and 4 from J, leaving 14 bases between them. This CDR3 region has 14 residues. CDR1 SGHVS and CDR2 FNYEAQ come from the germline V gene. The CDR3 bases are TGTGCCAGCAGCCCCCAGGAGGGGAGCTATGGCTACACCTTC. Its protein is CASSPQEGSYGYTF.

This rearrangement joins TRBV6-6 to TRBJ2-1; TRBD2 might be the D (5 bases). Germline assignment: CDR1 MNHNY and CDR2 SVGAGI (reference sequence). This CDR3 has 14 amino acids. Trimming removed 4 bases at V and 6 bases at J, with 13 bases between. The CDR3 DNA sequence: TGTGCCAGCAGTTCGAGGGCCTTCCCCAATGAGCAGTTCTTC. It specifies CASSSRAFPNEQFF.

The chain employs TRBV14 and TRBJ2-5, with no clear D. The CDR3 has 12 amino acids. Germline values: CDR1 SGHDN, CDR2 FVKESK. The V end lost 4 bases, the J end lost 1 base, and 4 bases lay between the germline ends. This CDR3 reads CASSRFQETQYF. For the CDR3, the DNA is TGTGCCAGCAGCCGGTTCCAAGAGACCCAGTACTTC.

This chain connects TRBV14 to TRBJ2-5, with D perhaps given as TRBD1 or TRBD2 (5 bases each). Trimming stripped 2 bases from V and 8 bases from J, with 9 bases between. The CDR3 has 12 residues. The germline V gene encodes CDR1 SGHDN and CDR2 FVKESK. CDR3 DNA: TGTGCCAGCAGCCAATTGGGGACCACCCAGTACTTC. Its translation: CASSQLGTTQYF. The entire variable domain, with the rest obtained from reference TRBV14 and TRBJ2-5, is as follows: EAGVTQFPSHSVIEKGQTVTLRCDPISGHDNLYWYRRVMGKEIKFLLHFVKESKQDESGMPNNRFLAERTGGTYSTLKVQPAELEDSGVYFCASSQLGTTQYFGPGTRLLVL.

The V gene is TRBV30, the J gene TRBJ2-1; D remains unclear. This CDR3 comprises 13 residues. CDR1 is GTSNPN, CDR2 SVGIG, per germline (reference sequence). Trimming stripped 2 bases from V and 0 bases from J, with 5 bases between. The CDR3 is CAWSLNSYNEQFF. In nucleotides, the CDR3 is TGTGCCTGGAGTCTCAACTCCTACAATGAGCAGTTCTTC.

About this clone: Other DNA sequences in the same sample also yield this CDR3. The rearrangement joins TRBV18 to TRBJ1-1; possible D gene TRBD1, 6 bases. Trimming took off 6 bases at V and 4 bases at J, with 12 bases between the two ends. CDR3 size: 13 residues. Germline V gives CDR1 KGHSH, CDR2 LQKENI. CDR3: CASSLQGGTEAFF. The CDR3 bases are TGTGCCAGCTCGCTTCAAGGGGGCACTGAAGCTTTCTTT.

This clone occurred a few times. The V and J genes are TRBV7-2 and TRBJ2-3; 7 nucleotides line up with TRBD1. Losses at the gene ends were 4 bases for V and 6 bases for J; bases not matched to a gene: 7. This CDR3 is built from 14 residues. Germline CDR1 SGHTA, CDR2 FQGNSA. The CDR3 reads CASSSHYRGDTQYF. In DNA form, the CDR3 reads TGTGCCAGCAGCTCCCATTACAGGGGCGATACGCAGTATTTT.

A few counts support this clone. Other DNA sequences from this sample encode an identical CDR3 as well. The rearrangement links TRBV30 to TRBJ1-6; 10 nucleotides align to TRBD1. This CDR3 region has 13 residues. CDR1 and CDR2 from the germline V gene are GTSNPN and SVGIG (reference sequence). Unmatched junction bases numbered 0, after V lost 3 bases and J lost 7 bases. CDR3 sequence (DNA): TGTGCCTGGAGGGGACAGGGGAATTCACCCCTCCACTTT. Amino acids: CAWRGQGNSPLHF.

This clone was seen a handful of times. The chain recombines TRBV5-1 with TRBJ2-6, with TRBD1 matching 7 bases. CDR1 and CDR2 from the germline V gene are SGHRS and YFSETQ. CDR3 length: 19 residues. V lost 0 bases, J lost 0 bases, and 9 bases stayed unmatched. The DNA of the CDR3 is TGCGCCAGCAGCTTGGTCCGGACAGGAAGTCTCTCTGGGGCCAACGTCCTGACTTTC. Translation gives CASSLVRTGSLSGANVLTF.

The V and J genes are TRBV30 and TRBJ1-5; D unclear. V was trimmed by 5 bases and J by 6 bases, leaving 8 bases between them. This CDR3 comprises 11 residues. Germline CDR1 is GTSNPN and CDR2 is SVGIG (reference sequence). The CDR3 spells CAWGQRQPQHF. The CDR3 bases are TGTGCCTGGGGCCAGCGTCAGCCCCAGCATTTT. Drawing the rest from reference TRBV30 and TRBJ1-5, the complete variable domain is SQTIHQWPATLVQPVGSPLSLECTVEGTSNPNLYWYRQAAGRGLQLLFYSVGIGQISSEVPQNLSASRPQDRQFILSSKKLLLSDSGFYLCAWGQRQPQHFGDGTRLSIL.

The sample holds a few counts of this clone. This rearrangement joins TRBV14 to TRBJ1-2; D not resolved. CDR1 and CDR2 (germline): SGHDN, FVKESK. CDR3 length equals 14 residues. V was cut by 1 base and J by 1 base, with 7 bases left in between. CDR3 in DNA: TGTGCCAGCAGCCAAGCGGGCGGTAACTATGGCTACACCTTC. Its translation is CASSQAGGNYGYTF.

This clone was counted only a few times. The rearrangement links TRBV19 to TRBJ1-5, with D perhaps matching TRBD1 (5 bases). V dropped 8 bases and J dropped 9 bases, with 20 bases sitting between them. The germline V gene has CDR1 LNHDA and CDR2 SQIVND (reference sequence). The CDR3 contains 14 residues. CDR3 sequence (DNA): TGTGCCAGTGGGGACGGGCCCGGGGAAATGCCCCAGCATTTT. This sequence encodes CASGDGPGEMPQHF.

The chain links TRBV5-1 to TRBJ2-7; TRBD2 is a possible D gene (5 bases). Germline values: CDR1 SGHRS, CDR2 YFSETQ. This CDR3 is built from 13 residues. The germline V and J ends were trimmed by 4 bases and 9 bases, with 17 bases remaining between them. The CDR3 is CASSQGLSIGQYF. CDR3 DNA: TGCGCCAGCAGCCAAGGACTCTCGATCGGGCAGTACTTC.